Listed below are T cell receptor beta chains from one sample, sequenced in a study of cytomegalovirus exposure and HLA in healthy donors. Assay used: immunoSEQ multiplex PCR; TCRdb lists only in-frame clones, some missing. The sample has about 150,000 clones; approximately 79% are singletons. The sequenced material came from PBMCs. The receptors were gathered from a man aged 50-59 years in good health and CMV-seropositive. CDR3s include the opening cysteine and the closing phenylalanine or tryptophan. Each record gives: J gene, V gene, D gene, clone size, CDR3 DNA, CDR3 protein. D genes are given only for firm matches. Clone size is stated in some rows and not others, as once, few, many or a class when expanded.

TRBJ2-7	TRBV5-1	-	-	TGCGCCAGCAGCTTGCCAGACAACTCCTACGAGCAGTACTTC	CASSLPDNSYEQYF
TRBJ2-3	TRBV7-8	TRBD2	-	TGTGCCAGCAGCCTTTATAATGCGGCTAGCGGGAGGACCACAGATACGCAGTATTTT	CASSLYNAASGRTTDTQYF
TRBJ1-1	TRBV9	TRBD1	-	TGTGCCAGCAGGGACAGGGACAGGGTCACTGAAGCTTTCTTT	CASRDRDRVTEAFF
TRBJ1-1	TRBV7-8	-	-	TGTGCCAGCAGCTCCCTAGGGCCTCTTGAGGGAGGGTGGATGAACACTGAAGCTTTCTTT	CASSSLGPLEGGWMNTEAFF
TRBJ2-3	TRBV6-4	TRBD2	-	TGTGCCAGCAGTGACAGCGGGGGGGCCACAGATACGCAGTATTTT	CASSDSGGATDTQYF
TRBJ2-7	TRBV7-2	-	-	TGTGCCAGCAGCTTTACCCGGGACACCTACGAGCAGTACTTC	CASSFTRDTYEQYF
TRBJ2-5	TRBV5-1	TRBD1	few	TGCGCCAGCAGCTTGGCCCGAGCAGGGGGCAAAGAGACCCAGTACTTC	CASSLARAGGKETQYF
TRBJ2-3	TRBV5-1	-	-	TGCGCCAGCAGTCCCATCTCGGAGATAAAAGATACGCAGTATTTT	CASSPISEIKDTQYF
TRBJ2-7	TRBV6-6	TRBD2	-	TGTGCCAGCAGTTTTCTAGCGGGGGGCTACGAGCAGTACTTC	CASSFLAGGYEQYF
TRBJ1-2	TRBV19	-	-	TGTGCCAGTAGTATAGTAGCAGGGCAAGGCTATGGCTACACCTTC	CASSIVAGQGYGYTF
TRBJ2-1	TRBV27	TRBD2	-	TGTGCCAGCAGTTCTAGGGCTAAGCGGGAGCTCTACAATGAGCAGTTCTTC	CASSSRAKRELYNEQFF
TRBJ1-4	TRBV15	TRBD1	-	TGTGCCACCAGCAGAGATTACCAGGGGGACGTTAATGAAAAACTGTTTTTT	CATSRDYQGDVNEKLFF
TRBJ1-1	TRBV29-1	-	once	TGCAGCGTTGAAACGGGGGCTTTCTTT	CSVETGAFF
TRBJ1-5	TRBV10-3	TRBD1	once	TGTGCCATCAGATCGGGACAGGGAGGTCAGCCCCAGCATTTT	CAIRSGQGGQPQHF
TRBJ2-7	TRBV18	-	-	TGTGCCAGCTCACTCGACAACTACGAGCAGTACTTC	CASSLDNYEQYF
TRBJ2-5	TRBV7-2	TRBD2	-	TGTGCCAGCAGCTTAGGCGGACTAGCGGGGGCAGAGACCCAGTACTTC	CASSLGGLAGAETQYF
TRBJ2-2	TRBV2	-	-	TGTGCCAGCAGGGAGGACAGAGCCTACACCGGGGAGCTGTTTTTT	CASREDRAYTGELFF
TRBJ2-7	TRBV5-4	-	-	TGTGCCAGCAGCTTAGGGACACTCTCCTACGAGCAGTACTTC	CASSLGTLSYEQYF
TRBJ2-5	TRBV5-1	-	-	TGCGCCAGCAGCCCCCTGACCTCCCGAGGGCAAGAGACCCAGTACTTC	CASSPLTSRGQETQYF
TRBJ2-6	TRBV7-3	-	-	TGTGCCAGCAGTTCCCAGGGGGGTAGTGTCTCTGGGGCCAACGTCCTGACTTTC	CASSSQGGSVSGANVLTF
TRBJ1-1	TRBV19	TRBD1	-	TGTGCCAGTAGTTCAAGAGGGGGACAGGGCGGAGCGAACACTGAAGCTTTCTTT	CASSSRGGQGGANTEAFF
TRBJ2-7	TRBV4-1	-	few	TGCGCCAGCAGCCAAGATCTTTACGAGCAGTACTTC	CASSQDLYEQYF
TRBJ1-5	TRBV19	-	-	TGTGCCAGTAGTATAGGGGCCAGGGAAACCAATCAGCCCCAGCATTTT	CASSIGARETNQPQHF
TRBJ1-5	TRBV19	TRBD1	-	TGTGCCAGTAGTGCCGGCGAGGGACAGATCAATCAGCCCCAGCATTTT	CASSAGEGQINQPQHF
TRBJ2-2	TRBV28	TRBD2	once	TGTGCCAGCAGTCAGACTAGCGGCACCGGGGAGCTGTTTTTT	CASSQTSGTGELFF
TRBJ2-1	TRBV6-5	TRBD2	-	TGTGCCAGCAGTACCCGGGGGGGGCTATACAATGAGCAGTTCTTC	CASSTRGGLYNEQFF
TRBJ1-5	TRBV19	-	-	TGTGCCAGTAGTATTGGCGGGGGCAGAGATCAGCCCCAGCATTTT	CASSIGGGRDQPQHF
TRBJ1-1	TRBV6-4	-	-	TGTGCCAGCAGTGACCCAGGACAGCCGAACACTGAAGCTTTCTTT	CASSDPGQPNTEAFF
TRBJ2-1	TRBV5-1	-	-	TGCGCCAGCAGTCCCGACACCCCTGAGCAGTTCTTC	CASSPDTPEQFF
TRBJ2-7	TRBV11-2	-	-	TGTGCCAGCAGCTTAGGCGGGACTCGGCAGTACTTC	CASSLGGTRQYF
TRBJ2-5	TRBV5-6	-	-	TGTGCCAGCAGAAGGGGCCAAGGGACCCAGTACTTC	CASRRGQGTQYF